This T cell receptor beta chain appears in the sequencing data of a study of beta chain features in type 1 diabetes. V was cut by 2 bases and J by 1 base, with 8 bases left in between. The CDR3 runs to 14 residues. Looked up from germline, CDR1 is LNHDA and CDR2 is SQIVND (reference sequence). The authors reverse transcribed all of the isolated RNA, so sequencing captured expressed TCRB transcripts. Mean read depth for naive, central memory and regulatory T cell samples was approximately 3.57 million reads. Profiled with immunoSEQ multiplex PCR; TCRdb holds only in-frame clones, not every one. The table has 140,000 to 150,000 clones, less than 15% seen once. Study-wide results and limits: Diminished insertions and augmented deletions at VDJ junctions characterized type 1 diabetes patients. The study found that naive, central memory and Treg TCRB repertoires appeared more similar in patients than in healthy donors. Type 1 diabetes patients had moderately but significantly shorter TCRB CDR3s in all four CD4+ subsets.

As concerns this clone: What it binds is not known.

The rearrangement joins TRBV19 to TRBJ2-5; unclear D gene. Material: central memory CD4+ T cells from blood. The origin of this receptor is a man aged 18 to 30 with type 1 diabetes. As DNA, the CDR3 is TGTGCCAGTAGTATAAGTGTGGCCCAAGAGACCCAGTACTTC. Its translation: CASSISVAQETQYF.